The 27 T cell receptor beta chains below all came from one sample that was sequenced in a study of blood T cell repertoires in COVID-19. Produced via immunoSEQ multiplex PCR; TCRdb's table is partial and in-frame only. The sample comprises some 48,000 clones, around 84% of which are singletons, and around 2.6% rests with the top ten. The sample comprised peripheral blood. All receptors derive from an elderly woman with COVID-19, enrolled during active disease.

The J gene is TRBJ2-1, the V gene TRBV7-9; the match to TRBD2 covers 7 bases. Germline lookup yields CDR1 SEHNR and CDR2 FQNEAQ (reference sequence). Losses at the gene ends were 7 bases for V and 9 bases for J; bases not matched to a gene: 18. This CDR3 spans 16 amino acids. The CDR3 is CASILFTGGPKTEQFF. The CDR3 coding sequence is TGTGCCAGCATTCTCTTTACGGGAGGCCCGAAGACTGAGCAGTTCTTC.

The chain couples TRBV28 to TRBJ2-7, with D perhaps matching TRBD1 (6 bases). V lost 6 bases and J lost 9, with 18 bases in between. This CDR3 is 13 amino acids long. Germline-derived CDR1 and CDR2 are MDHEN and SYDVKM. The CDR3 spells CASRTGVRVGQYF. The CDR3 nucleotides read TGTGCCAGCAGGACAGGAGTACGAGTTGGGCAGTACTTC.

This clone has a handful of counts. This chain connects TRBV6-5 to TRBJ1-4; 9 nucleotides match TRBD1. The V gene end was trimmed by 6 bases and the J gene end by 8 bases; junction bases not matched to a gene: 10. CDR3 length: 15 amino acids. CDR1 MNHEY and CDR2 SVGAGI come from the germline V gene. The CDR3 nucleotides read TGTGCCAGCAGGCCCGACAGGGGGGGGAGAGAAAAACTGTTTTTT. Translated, it gives CASRPDRGGREKLFF.

The V gene is TRBV4-1, the J gene TRBJ1-5, with TRBD1 as a possible D gene (5 bases). CDR1 and CDR2 from the germline V gene are MGHRA and YSYEKL. Trimming removed 2 bases from V and 2 bases from J, with 10 bases in between. CDR3 length equals 15 residues. The CDR3 sequence: CASSQQGMGNQPQHF. The CDR3 nucleotides read TGCGCCAGCAGCCAACAGGGAATGGGCAATCAGCCCCAGCATTTT.

The chain employs TRBV7-9 and TRBJ1-1; no reliable D call. Germline V gene data show CDR1 as SEHNR and CDR2 as FQNEAQ (reference sequence). The CDR3 is made up of 17 amino acids. Trimming took off 5 bases at V and 2 bases at J, with 21 bases between the two ends. The chain's CDR3 is CASSPRGAGNGNTEAFF. DNA for the CDR3: TGTGCCAGCAGCCCCCGAGGCGCGGGGAATGGCAACACTGAAGCTTTCTTT. Looking up the rest from reference TRBV7-9 and TRBJ1-1 gives the full variable domain: DTGVSQNPRHKITKRGQNVTFRCDPISEHNRLYWYRQTLGQGPEFLTYFQNEAQLEKSRLLSDRFSAERPKGSFSTLEIQRTEQGDSAMYLCASSPRGAGNGNTEAFFGQGTRLTVV.

The gene calls are TRBV4-1 and TRBJ2-1, with 11 bases matching TRBD2. The germline CDR1 and CDR2 sequences are MGHRA and YSYEKL. CDR3 length: 17 amino acids. J gave up 7 bases and V 0 bases, and 8 bases lay outside the gene matches. CDR3 bases: TGCGCCAGCAGCCAAGATTTAGCGGGAGGGCTACGTAATGAGCAGTTCTTC. Its protein is CASSQDLAGGLRNEQFF.

The chain joins TRBV7-2 to TRBJ1-1; possibly TRBD1 for D (5 bases). The CDR3 runs to 15 residues. From germline, CDR1 is SGHTA and CDR2 FQGNSA. Trimming removed 6 bases from V and 4 bases from J, with 18 bases in between. This CDR3 reads CASRPNPAGPTEAFF. In DNA, the CDR3 is TGTGCCAGCAGACCGAATCCGGCAGGGCCCACTGAAGCTTTCTTT.

The CDR3 is CASSLDPPGQANYGYTF. CDR3 coding DNA: TGCGCCAGCAGCTTGGACCCTCCGGGACAGGCTAACTATGGCTACACCTTC. The rearrangement links TRBV5-1 to TRBJ1-2; 8 bases fit TRBD1. Trimming cost V 0 bases and J 0 bases; bases outside gene matches: 7. The CDR3 loop spans 17 amino acids. Germline values: CDR1 SGHRS, CDR2 YFSETQ. Full variable domain (outside the CDR3, taken from reference TRBV5-1 and TRBJ1-2): KAGVTQTPRYLIKTRGQQVTLSCSPISGHRSVSWYQQTPGQGLQFLFEYFSETQRNKGNFPGRFSGRQFSNSRSEMNVSTLELGDSALYLCASSLDPPGQANYGYTFGSGTRLTVV.

The chain joins TRBV4-2 to TRBJ2-3, with 9 bases that match TRBD2. V was pared by 1 base and J by 6 bases, with 5 bases of the junction left unmatched. This CDR3 region has 15 residues. Germline V gene lookup returns CDR1 LGHNA and CDR2 YNFKEQ. The CDR3 loop is CASSQGREGPDTQYF. As DNA, the CDR3 is TGTGCCAGCAGCCAAGGGCGGGAGGGCCCCGATACGCAGTATTTT.

This chain links TRBV5-1 with TRBJ1-6; 7 bases agree with TRBD1. Germline trimming cut 4 bases from V and 8 bases from J; bases unmatched to any gene: 3. The germline CDR1 and CDR2 sequences are SGHRS and YFSETQ. The CDR3 loop spans 13 amino acids. The DNA for the CDR3 is TGCGCCAGCAGCCCAGGGGGAGATTCACCCCTCCACTTT. It yields the protein CASSPGGDSPLHF.

This clone was picked up a small number of times. The chain joins TRBV28 to TRBJ1-5, with 10 bases aligning to TRBD1. Germline assignment: CDR1 MDHEN and CDR2 SYDVKM. This CDR3 has 15 amino acids. Losses at the gene ends were 7 bases for V and 6 bases for J; bases not matched to a gene: 9. The CDR3 DNA reads TGTGCCAGCATGTCTTGGACAGGGGGAGGTCAGCCCCAGCATTTT. Its protein is CASMSWTGGGQPQHF.

The chain carries TRBV4-1 and TRBJ2-7, with 11 positions matching TRBD1. The germline CDR1 and CDR2 sequences are MGHRA and YSYEKL. The CDR3 totals 17 residues. J lost 4 bases, V lost 2 bases, and 10 bases had no gene match. The CDR3 DNA is TGCGCCAGCAGCCAAAGCCCGGGACAGGGGGTGTGGTACGAGCAGTACTTC. Translated: CASSQSPGQGVWYEQYF.

Note on this clone: At one end the junction does not follow the germline gene, possibly because of a read error. In DNA form, the CDR3 reads TGTGCCAGCAGGGAAGACAGGGGGTCGAGTGGCTACACCTTC. Translated, it gives CASREDRGSSGYTF. This chain connects TRBV6-1 to TRBJ1-2, with TRBD1 identical over 9 bases. The CDR3 spans 14 residues. Germline values: CDR1 MNHNS, CDR2 SASEGT.

The chain's CDR3 is CASSSSGTSGRASTGELFF. CDR3 coding DNA: TGTGCCAGCAGCTCATCCGGGACTAGCGGGAGGGCCAGCACCGGGGAGCTGTTTTTT. The chain joins TRBV7-9 to TRBJ2-2; TRBD2 aligns across 16 bases. This CDR3 region has 19 residues. Germline CDR1 reads SEHNR; CDR2 reads FQNEAQ (reference sequence). The V and J ends lost 4 bases and 4 bases, in that order; junction bases with no gene match: 9.

The rearrangement joins TRBV6-6 to TRBJ1-6; D is ambiguous. The CDR3 extends over 14 amino acids. Germline CDR1 is MNHNY and CDR2 is SVGAGI (reference sequence). V dropped 0 bases and J dropped 7 bases, with 7 bases sitting between them. In DNA, the CDR3 is TGTGCCAGCAGTTACTCCGGGGAGAATTCACCCCTCCACTTT. Protein sequence: CASSYSGENSPLHF.

The chain is built from TRBV5-1 and TRBJ2-1, with TRBD2 matching 13 bases. Trimming at V came to 4 bases and at J to 4 bases, leaving 2 bases not matched to a gene. CDR3 length equals 15 residues. Germline V lookup: CDR1 SGHRS, CDR2 YFSETQ. The CDR3 DNA follows: TGCGCCAGCAGCCCGGGACTAGCGGGGTACAATGAGCAGTTCTTC. Amino acids: CASSPGLAGYNEQFF.

The chain uses TRBV7-9 and TRBJ1-2, with 7 bases lining up with TRBD1. The V and J ends lost 5 bases and 5 bases, in that order; junction bases with no gene match: 14. The V gene's germline CDR1 is SEHNR and CDR2 FQNEAQ (reference sequence). This CDR3 contains 16 residues. CDR3 in amino acids: CASSQGGGVQRYGYTF. The CDR3 DNA follows: TGTGCCAGCAGCCAGGGGGGTGGGGTACAGAGATATGGCTACACCTTC.

The rearrangement uses TRBV27 and TRBJ2-1; D is possibly TRBD1 (5 bases). The CDR3 is 16 amino acids. Germline-derived CDR1 and CDR2 are MNHEY and SMNVEV (reference sequence). Trimming removed 3 bases at V and 4 bases at J, with 16 bases between. Here the CDR3 reads CASSFDGRGRYNEQFF. CDR3 sequence (DNA): TGTGCCAGCAGTTTCGACGGTAGGGGCCGGTACAATGAGCAGTTCTTC.

This rearrangement joins TRBV6-6 to TRBJ2-5; a possible D gene is TRBD2 (6 bases). With 0 bases removed from V and 2 bases from J, the gap between germline ends came to 13 bases. CDR3 length: 16 amino acids. The germline CDR1 and CDR2 sequences are MNHNY and SVGAGI (reference sequence). The CDR3 DNA follows: TGTGCCAGCAGTTACTCGCAGGGAGGATGGCAAGAGACCCAGTACTTC. This codes for CASSYSQGGWQETQYF.

The chain combines TRBV7-2 with TRBJ1-5, with D unresolved. The length of the CDR3 is 15 residues. V shed 2 bases and J shed 1 base, with 9 bases lying between them. Germline V gene lookup returns CDR1 SGHTA and CDR2 FQGNSA. CDR3 nucleotide sequence: TGTGCCAGCAGCTTAACACCGTTAAGCAATCAGCCCCAGCATTTT. Translated: CASSLTPLSNQPQHF.

The chain combines TRBV5-1 with TRBJ2-7, with TRBD1 identical over 9 bases. This CDR3 has 18 residues. CDR1 and CDR2 (germline): SGHRS, YFSETQ. J lost 5 bases, V lost 3 bases, and 18 bases had no gene match. The CDR3 DNA reads as TGCGCCAGCAGCTACCTGGACAGGGGTGCCCTAGGTGGGAACGAGCAGTACTTC. It specifies CASSYLDRGALGGNEQYF.

This clone was seen only once. The chain is built from TRBV27 and TRBJ1-6; possible D gene TRBD1, 6 bases. This CDR3 comprises 17 residues. Per the germline V gene, CDR1 is MNHEY and CDR2 is SMNVEV (reference sequence). Trimming pared 2 bases from V and 6 bases from J, leaving 17 bases between. As DNA, the CDR3 is TGTGCCAGCAGTTTAATCAATGCCAGGGGCCCTAATTCACCCCTCCACTTT. This encodes CASSLINARGPNSPLHF.

The chain employs TRBV6-6 and TRBJ2-7; no clear D gene. The CDR3 contains 13 residues. The V end was cut by 2 bases, the J end by 4 bases, with 9 bases between. Germline loops: CDR1 MNHNY, CDR2 SVGAGI (reference sequence). CDR3 sequence reads: CASSYLILYEQYF. CDR3 nucleotide sequence: TGTGCCAGCAGTTACCTCATCCTATACGAGCAGTACTTC.

J is TRBJ1-4 and V is TRBV30; D gene ambiguous. Germline CDR1 reads GTSNPN; CDR2 reads SVGIG (reference sequence). The V and J ends lost 1 base and 8 bases respectively, with 5 bases between them. This CDR3 region has 11 residues. The CDR3 DNA follows: TGTGCCTGGAGTGACAGAGAAAAACTGTTTTTT. It translates to CAWSDREKLFF.

This chain joins TRBV5-5 and TRBJ2-7; D unclear. The CDR3 runs 15 residues. Germline values: CDR1 SGHKS, CDR2 YYEKEE (reference sequence). The V end was cut by 2 bases, the J end by 5 bases, with 17 bases between. The CDR3 DNA is TGTGCCAGCAGCTTAAGACGCCCGCCTCGGGACGAGCAGTACTTC. Translation: CASSLRRPPRDEQYF.

The chain has TRBV18 and TRBJ1-2, with TRBD1 matching over 9 bases. The CDR3 spans 16 residues. V lost 6 bases to trimming and J lost 3 bases; unmatched junction nucleotides: 11. Germline V gene data show CDR1 as KGHSH and CDR2 as LQKENI. The CDR3 spells CASSDQQGAQDYGYTF. The CDR3 nucleotides read TGTGCCAGCTCGGATCAACAGGGGGCGCAGGACTATGGCTACACCTTC.

V usage is TRBV5-6 and J usage is TRBJ1-1; D remains ambiguous. The V end was cut by 3 bases, the J end by 0 bases, with 12 bases between. This CDR3 comprises 15 residues. Germline CDR1 SGHDT, CDR2 YYEEEE. The CDR3 is CASSSVQRMNTEAFF. The CDR3 DNA follows: TGTGCCAGCAGCTCAGTCCAGCGAATGAACACTGAAGCTTTCTTT.